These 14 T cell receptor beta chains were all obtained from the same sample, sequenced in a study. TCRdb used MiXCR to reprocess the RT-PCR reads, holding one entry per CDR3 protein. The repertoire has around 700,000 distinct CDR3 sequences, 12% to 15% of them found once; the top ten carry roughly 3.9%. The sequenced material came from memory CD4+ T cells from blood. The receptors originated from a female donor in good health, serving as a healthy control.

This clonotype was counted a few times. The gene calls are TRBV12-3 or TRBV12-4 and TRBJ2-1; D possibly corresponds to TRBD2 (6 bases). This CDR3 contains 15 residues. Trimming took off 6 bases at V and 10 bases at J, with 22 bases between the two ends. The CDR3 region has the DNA TGTGCCAGCAGACTAGGACTACCGGCCCAAAACGAGCAGTTCTTC. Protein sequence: CASRLGLPAQNEQFF.

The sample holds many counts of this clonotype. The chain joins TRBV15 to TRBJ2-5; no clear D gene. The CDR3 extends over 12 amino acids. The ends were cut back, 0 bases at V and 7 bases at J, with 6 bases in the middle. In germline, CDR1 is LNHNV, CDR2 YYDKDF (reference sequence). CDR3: CATSRDVGTQYF. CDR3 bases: TGTGCCACCAGCAGAGATGTTGGGACCCAGTACTTC.

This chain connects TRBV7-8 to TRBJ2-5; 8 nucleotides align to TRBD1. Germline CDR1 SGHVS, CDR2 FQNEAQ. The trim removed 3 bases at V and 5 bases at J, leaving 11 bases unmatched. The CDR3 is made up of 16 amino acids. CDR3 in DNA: TGTGCCAGCAGCTTTAGCCCCCAGGGGGCGTTCGAGACCCAGTACTTC. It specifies CASSFSPQGAFETQYF. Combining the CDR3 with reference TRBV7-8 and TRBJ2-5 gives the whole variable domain GAGVSQSPRYKVAKRGQDVALRCDPISGHVSLFWYQQALGQGPEFLTYFQNEAQLDKSGLPSDRFFAERPEGSVSTLKIQRTQQEDSAVYLCASSFSPQGAFETQYFGPGTRLLVL.

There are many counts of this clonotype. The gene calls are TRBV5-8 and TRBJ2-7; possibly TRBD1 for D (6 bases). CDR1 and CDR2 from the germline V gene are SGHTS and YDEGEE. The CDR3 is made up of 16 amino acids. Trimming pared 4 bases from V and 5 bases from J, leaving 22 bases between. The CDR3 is CASSHRSTGRSHEQYF. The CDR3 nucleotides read TGTGCCAGCAGCCACCGCTCGACAGGACGATCCCACGAGCAGTACTTC.

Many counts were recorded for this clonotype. The CDR3 coding sequence is TGCAGTGCTAGAGATGCAGGGCAGCGGGGGAGCTCCTACGAGCAGTACTTC. It is translated as CSARDAGQRGSSYEQYF. The chain couples TRBV20-1 to TRBJ2-7; 8 bases fit TRBD2. The trim removed 0 bases at V and 0 bases at J, leaving 10 bases unmatched. This CDR3 has 17 residues. In germline, CDR1 is DFQATT, CDR2 SNEGSKA (reference sequence).

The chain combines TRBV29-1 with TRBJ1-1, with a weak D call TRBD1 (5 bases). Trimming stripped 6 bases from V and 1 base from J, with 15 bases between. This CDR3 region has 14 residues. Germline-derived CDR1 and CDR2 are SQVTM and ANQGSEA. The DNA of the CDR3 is TGCAGCGTCCTCGGGGGGGGTGGGAACACTGAAGCTTTCTTT. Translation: CSVLGGGGNTEAFF.

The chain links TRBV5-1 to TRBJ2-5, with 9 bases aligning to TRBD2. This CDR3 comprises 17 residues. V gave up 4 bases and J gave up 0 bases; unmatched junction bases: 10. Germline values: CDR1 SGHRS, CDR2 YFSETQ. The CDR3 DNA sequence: TGCGCCAGCAGCCCGGGGGCTAGCGGGATGTACCAAGAGACCCAGTACTTC. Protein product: CASSPGASGMYQETQYF.

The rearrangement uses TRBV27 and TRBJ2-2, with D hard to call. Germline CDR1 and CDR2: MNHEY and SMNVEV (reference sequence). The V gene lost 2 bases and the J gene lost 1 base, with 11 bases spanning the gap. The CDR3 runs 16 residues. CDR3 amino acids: CASSLVWQMNTGELFF. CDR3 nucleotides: TGTGCCAGCAGTTTAGTCTGGCAGATGAACACCGGGGAGCTGTTTTTT.

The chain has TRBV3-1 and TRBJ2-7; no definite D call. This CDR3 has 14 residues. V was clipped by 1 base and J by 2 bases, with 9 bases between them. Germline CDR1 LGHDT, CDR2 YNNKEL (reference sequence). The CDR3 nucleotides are TGTGCCAGCAGCCAAGGACTTATTCCCTACGAGCAGTACTTC. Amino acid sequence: CASSQGLIPYEQYF.

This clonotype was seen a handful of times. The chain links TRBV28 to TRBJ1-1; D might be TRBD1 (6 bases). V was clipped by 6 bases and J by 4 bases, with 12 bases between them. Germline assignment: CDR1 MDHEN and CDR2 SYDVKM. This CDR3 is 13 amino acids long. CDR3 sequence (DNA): TGTGCCAGCAGAGACAGGTCGGGCACTGAAGCTTTCTTT. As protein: CASRDRSGTEAFF.

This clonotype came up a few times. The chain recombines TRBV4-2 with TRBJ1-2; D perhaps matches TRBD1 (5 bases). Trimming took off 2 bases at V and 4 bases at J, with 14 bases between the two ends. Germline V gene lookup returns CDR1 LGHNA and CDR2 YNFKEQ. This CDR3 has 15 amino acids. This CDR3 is CASSQRPGTLYGYTF. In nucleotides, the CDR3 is TGTGCCAGCAGCCAACGACCCGGGACTCTCTATGGCTACACCTTC.

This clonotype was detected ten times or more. The CDR3 sequence: CATSRDWGSGNTIYF. DNA for the CDR3: TGTGCCACCAGCAGAGATTGGGGCTCTGGAAACACCATATATTTT. The rearrangement uses TRBV15 and TRBJ1-3, with no clear D. CDR3 size: 15 residues. Germline CDR1 LNHNV, CDR2 YYDKDF (reference sequence). With 0 bases removed from V and 0 bases from J, the gap between germline ends came to 6 bases.

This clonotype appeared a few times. CDR3 coding DNA: TGTGCCAGCAGCCCGAGTAGGGCCTCCTACGAGCAGTACTTC. Its protein is CASSPSRASYEQYF. The chain is built from TRBV27 and TRBJ2-7; D not resolved. The CDR3 totals 14 residues. Per germline, CDR1 MNHEY and CDR2 SMNVEV (reference sequence). Trimming cost V 6 bases and J 0 bases, with 12 bases left between them.

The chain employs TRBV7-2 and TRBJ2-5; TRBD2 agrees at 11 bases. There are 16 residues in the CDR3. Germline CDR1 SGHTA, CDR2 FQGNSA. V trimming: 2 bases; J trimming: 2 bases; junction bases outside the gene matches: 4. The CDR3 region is CASSLSGLAVQETQYF. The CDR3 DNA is TGTGCCAGCAGCTTATCGGGACTAGCGGTACAAGAGACCCAGTACTTC.